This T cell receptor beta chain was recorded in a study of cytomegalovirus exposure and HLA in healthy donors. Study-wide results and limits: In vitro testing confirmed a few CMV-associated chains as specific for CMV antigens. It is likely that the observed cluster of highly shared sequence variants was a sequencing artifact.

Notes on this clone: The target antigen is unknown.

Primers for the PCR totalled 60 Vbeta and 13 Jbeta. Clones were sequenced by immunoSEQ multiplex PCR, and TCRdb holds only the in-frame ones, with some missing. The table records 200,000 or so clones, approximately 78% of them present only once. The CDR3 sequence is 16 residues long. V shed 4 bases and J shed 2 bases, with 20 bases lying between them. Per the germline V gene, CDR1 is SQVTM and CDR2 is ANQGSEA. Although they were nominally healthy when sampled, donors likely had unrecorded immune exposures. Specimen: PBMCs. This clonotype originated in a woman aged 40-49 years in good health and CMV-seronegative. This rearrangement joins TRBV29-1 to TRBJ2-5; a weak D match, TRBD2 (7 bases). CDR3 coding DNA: TGCAGCGTTGTGTCCGACAGGCTGCGGGAGCAAGAGACCCAGTACTTC. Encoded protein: CSVVSDRLREQETQYF.